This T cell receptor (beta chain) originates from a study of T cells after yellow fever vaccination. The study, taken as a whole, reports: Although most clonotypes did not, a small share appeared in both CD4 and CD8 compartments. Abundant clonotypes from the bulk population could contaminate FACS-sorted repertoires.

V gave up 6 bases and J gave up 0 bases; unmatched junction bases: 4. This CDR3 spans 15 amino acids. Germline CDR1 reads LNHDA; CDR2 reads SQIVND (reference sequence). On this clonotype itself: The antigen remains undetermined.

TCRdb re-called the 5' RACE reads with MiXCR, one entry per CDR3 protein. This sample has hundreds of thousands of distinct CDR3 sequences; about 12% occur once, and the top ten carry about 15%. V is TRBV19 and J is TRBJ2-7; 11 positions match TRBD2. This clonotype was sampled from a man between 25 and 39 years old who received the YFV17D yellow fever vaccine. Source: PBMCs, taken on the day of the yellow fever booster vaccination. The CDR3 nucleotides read TGTGCCAGTAGGCCTAGCGGGAGGAGCTCCTACGAGCAGTACTTC. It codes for CASRPSGRSSYEQYF.